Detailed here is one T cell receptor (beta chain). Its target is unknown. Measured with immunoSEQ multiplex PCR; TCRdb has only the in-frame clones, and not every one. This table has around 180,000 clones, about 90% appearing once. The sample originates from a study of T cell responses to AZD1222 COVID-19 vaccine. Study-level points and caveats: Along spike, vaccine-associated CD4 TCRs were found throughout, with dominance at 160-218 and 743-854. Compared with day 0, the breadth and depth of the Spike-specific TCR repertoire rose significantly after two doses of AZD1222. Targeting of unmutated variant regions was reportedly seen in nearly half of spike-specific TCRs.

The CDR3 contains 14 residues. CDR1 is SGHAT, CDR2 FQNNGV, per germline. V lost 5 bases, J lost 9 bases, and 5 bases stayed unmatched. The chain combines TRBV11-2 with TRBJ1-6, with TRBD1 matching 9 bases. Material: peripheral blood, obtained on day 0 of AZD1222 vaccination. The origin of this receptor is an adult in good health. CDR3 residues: CASSLTGGRSPLHF. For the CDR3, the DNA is TGTGCCAGCAGCCTTACAGGGGGCCGTTCACCCCTCCACTTT.